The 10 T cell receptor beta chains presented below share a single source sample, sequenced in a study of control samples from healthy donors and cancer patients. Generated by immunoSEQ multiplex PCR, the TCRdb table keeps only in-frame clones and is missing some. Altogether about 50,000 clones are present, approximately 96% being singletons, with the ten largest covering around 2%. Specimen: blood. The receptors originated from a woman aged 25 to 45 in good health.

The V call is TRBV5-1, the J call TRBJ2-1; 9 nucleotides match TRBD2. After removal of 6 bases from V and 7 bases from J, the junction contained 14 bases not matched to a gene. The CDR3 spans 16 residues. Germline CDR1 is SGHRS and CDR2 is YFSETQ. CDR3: CASIPTTGTSSNEQFF. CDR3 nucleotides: TGCGCCAGCATCCCCACGACCGGGACTAGCTCGAATGAGCAGTTCTTC.

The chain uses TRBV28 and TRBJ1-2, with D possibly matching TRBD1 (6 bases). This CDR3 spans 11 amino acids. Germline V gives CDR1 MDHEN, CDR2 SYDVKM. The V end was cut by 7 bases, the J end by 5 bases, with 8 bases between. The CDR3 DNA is TGTGCCAGCATTGGACAGTATGGCTACACCTTC. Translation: CASIGQYGYTF.

The CDR3, as DNA: TGTGCCAGCTCACCACAGGGGTCCCCCTACGAGCAGTACTTC. It translates to CASSPQGSPYEQYF. The chain carries TRBV18 and TRBJ2-7, with D tentatively TRBD1 (5 bases). In germline, CDR1 is KGHSH, CDR2 LQKENI. This CDR3 region has 14 residues. Trimming shortened V by 1 base and J by 2 bases, and 9 bases separated the two germline ends.

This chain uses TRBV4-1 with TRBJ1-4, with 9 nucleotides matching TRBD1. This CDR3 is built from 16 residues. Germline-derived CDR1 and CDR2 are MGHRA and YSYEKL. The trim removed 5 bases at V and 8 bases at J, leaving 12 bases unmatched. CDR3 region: CASSLNTGGGGEKLFF. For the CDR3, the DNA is TGCGCCAGCAGCTTAAATACAGGGGGCGGGGGAGAAAAACTGTTTTTT.

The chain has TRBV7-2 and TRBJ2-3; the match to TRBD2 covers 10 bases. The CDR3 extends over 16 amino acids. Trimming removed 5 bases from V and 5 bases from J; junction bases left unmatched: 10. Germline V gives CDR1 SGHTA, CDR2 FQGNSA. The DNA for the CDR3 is TGTGCCAGCAGCAAGAAAGCGGGAGGGCCTCAAGATACGCAGTATTTT. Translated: CASSKKAGGPQDTQYF.

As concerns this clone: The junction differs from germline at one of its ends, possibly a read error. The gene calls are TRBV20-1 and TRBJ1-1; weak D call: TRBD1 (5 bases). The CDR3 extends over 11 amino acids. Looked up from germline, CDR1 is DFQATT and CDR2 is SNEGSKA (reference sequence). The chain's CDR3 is CSAPTGTVAFF. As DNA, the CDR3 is TGCAGTGCCCCAACAGGAACTGTAGCTTTCTTT.

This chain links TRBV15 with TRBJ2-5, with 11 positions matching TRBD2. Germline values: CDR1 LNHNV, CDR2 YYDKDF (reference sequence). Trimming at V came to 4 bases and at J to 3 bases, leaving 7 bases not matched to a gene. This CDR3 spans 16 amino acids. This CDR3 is CATSKPTGLAEETQYF. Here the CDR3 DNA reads TGTGCCACCAGCAAACCCACGGGACTAGCGGAAGAGACCCAGTACTTC.

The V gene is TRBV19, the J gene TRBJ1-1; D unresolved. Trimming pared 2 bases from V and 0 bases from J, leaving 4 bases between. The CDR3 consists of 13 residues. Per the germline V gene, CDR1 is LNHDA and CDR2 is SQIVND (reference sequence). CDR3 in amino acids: CASSISVNTEAFF. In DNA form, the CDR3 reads TGTGCCAGTAGTATATCCGTGAACACTGAAGCTTTCTTT.

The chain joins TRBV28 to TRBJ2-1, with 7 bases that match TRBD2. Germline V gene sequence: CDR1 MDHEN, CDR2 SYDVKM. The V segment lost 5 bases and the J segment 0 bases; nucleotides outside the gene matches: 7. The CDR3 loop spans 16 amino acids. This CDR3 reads CASSGPGLISYNEQFF. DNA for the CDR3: TGTGCCAGCAGTGGGCCGGGACTAATCTCCTACAATGAGCAGTTCTTC.

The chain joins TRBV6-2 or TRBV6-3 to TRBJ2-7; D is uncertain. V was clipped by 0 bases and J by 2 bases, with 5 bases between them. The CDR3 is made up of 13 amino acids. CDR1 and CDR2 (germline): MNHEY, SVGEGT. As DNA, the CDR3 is TGTGCCAGCAGTTACTCGTTCCCCTACGAGCAGTACTTC. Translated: CASSYSFPYEQYF.